The present T cell receptor beta chain was sequenced within a study of CD8 T cells in Susac syndrome. The CDR3 totals 17 residues. The germline gives CDR1 LNHNV, CDR2 YYDKDF (reference sequence). The V segment lost 0 bases and the J segment 1 base; nucleotides outside the gene matches: 7. About 0.5 to 1 ug RNA was reverse transcribed with random hexamers. TCRdb re-called the immunoSEQ multiplex PCR reads with MiXCR, one entry per CDR3 protein. The profile covers roughly 120,000 distinct CDR3 sequences, with around 94% appearing a single time and 0.095% to 0.15% taken by the ten largest. This chain connects TRBV15 to TRBJ2-7; 9 nucleotides align to TRBD2. This clonotype was obtained from a human donor with multiple sclerosis. The material sequenced was CD4+ T cells from PBMCs. The CDR3 sequence is CATSRDLSGGRSYEQYF. The DNA for the CDR3 is TGTGCCACCAGCAGAGATTTAAGCGGGGGGCGGTCCTACGAGCAGTACTTC.